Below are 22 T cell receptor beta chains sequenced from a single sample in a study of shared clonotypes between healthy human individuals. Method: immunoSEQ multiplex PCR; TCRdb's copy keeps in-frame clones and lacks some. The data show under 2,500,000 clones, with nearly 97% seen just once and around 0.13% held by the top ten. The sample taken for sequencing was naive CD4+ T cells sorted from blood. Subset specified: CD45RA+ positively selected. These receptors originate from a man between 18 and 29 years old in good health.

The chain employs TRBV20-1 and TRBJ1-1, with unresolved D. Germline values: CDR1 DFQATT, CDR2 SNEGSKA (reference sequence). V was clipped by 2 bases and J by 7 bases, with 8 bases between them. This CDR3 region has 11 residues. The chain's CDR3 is CSARRELEAFF. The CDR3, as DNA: TGCAGTGCTAGAAGGGAGCTTGAAGCTTTCTTT.

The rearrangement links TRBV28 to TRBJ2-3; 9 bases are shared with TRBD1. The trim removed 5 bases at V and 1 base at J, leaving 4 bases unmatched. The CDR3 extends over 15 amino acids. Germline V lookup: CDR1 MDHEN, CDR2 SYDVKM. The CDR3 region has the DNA TGTGCCAGCAGTCTCCGGGACAGGGGCACAGATACGCAGTATTTT. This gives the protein CASSLRDRGTDTQYF.

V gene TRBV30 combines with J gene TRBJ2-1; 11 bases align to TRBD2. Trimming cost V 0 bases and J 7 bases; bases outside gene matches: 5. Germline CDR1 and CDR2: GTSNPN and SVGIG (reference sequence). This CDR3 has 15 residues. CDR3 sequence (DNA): TGTGCCTGGAGTGTACTTAGCGGGGGGGCGAATGAGCAGTTCTTC. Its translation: CAWSVLSGGANEQFF.

The CDR3 coding sequence is TGTGCCTGGGCCCTGGGGGGGAATCAGCCCCAGCATTTT. Translating gives CAWALGGNQPQHF. This rearrangement joins TRBV30 to TRBJ1-5; maybe TRBD1 (5 bases). Germline-derived CDR1 and CDR2 are GTSNPN and SVGIG (reference sequence). The V gene lost 5 bases and the J gene lost 4 bases, with 12 bases spanning the gap. The length of the CDR3 is 13 residues.

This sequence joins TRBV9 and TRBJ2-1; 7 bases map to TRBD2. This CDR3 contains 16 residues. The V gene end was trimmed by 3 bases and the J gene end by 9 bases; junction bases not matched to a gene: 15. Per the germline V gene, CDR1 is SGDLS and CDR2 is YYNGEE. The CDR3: CASSDRDYGRSGEQFF. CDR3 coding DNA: TGTGCCAGCAGCGACCGGGACTACGGTCGTTCTGGTGAGCAGTTCTTC.

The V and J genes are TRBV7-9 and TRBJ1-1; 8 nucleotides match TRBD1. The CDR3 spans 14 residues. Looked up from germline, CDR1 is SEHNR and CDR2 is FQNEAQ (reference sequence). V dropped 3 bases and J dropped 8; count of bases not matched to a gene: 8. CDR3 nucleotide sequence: TGTGCCAGCAGCTTGGGGAGTGGGACAGGAGAAGCTTTCTTT. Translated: CASSLGSGTGEAFF.

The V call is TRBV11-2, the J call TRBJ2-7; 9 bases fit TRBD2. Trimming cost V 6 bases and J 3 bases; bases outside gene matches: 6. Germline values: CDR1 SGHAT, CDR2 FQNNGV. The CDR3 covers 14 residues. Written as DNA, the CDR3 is TGTGCCAGCAGGAATAGCGGGGGTAACTACGAGCAGTACTTC. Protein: CASRNSGGNYEQYF.

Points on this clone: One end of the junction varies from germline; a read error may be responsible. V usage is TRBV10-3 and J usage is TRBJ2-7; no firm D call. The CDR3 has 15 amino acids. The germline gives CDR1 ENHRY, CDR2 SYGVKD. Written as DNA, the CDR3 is TGTGCCATCAGTGAGAATATTGGTTCCGCCGGAGAGTGCCGCTTC. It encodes CAISENIGSAGECRF.

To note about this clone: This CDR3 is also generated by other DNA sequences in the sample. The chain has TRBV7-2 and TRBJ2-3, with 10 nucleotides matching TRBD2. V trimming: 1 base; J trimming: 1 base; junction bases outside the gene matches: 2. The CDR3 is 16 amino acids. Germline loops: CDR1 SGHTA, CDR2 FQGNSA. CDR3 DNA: TGTGCCAGCAGCTTAGGACTAGCGGGCGGCACAGATACGCAGTATTTT. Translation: CASSLGLAGGTDTQYF.

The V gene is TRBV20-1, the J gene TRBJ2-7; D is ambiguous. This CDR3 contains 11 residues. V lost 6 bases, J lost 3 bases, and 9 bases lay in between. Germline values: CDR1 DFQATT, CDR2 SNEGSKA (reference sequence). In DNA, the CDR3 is TGCAGTGCCGCTGTAGTCTACGAGCAGTACTTC. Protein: CSAAVVYEQYF.

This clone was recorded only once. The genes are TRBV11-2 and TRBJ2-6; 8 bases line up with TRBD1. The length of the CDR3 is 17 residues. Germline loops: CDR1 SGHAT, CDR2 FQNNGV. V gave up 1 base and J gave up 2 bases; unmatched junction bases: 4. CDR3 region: CASSLGQGATGANVLTF. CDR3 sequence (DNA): TGTGCCAGCAGCTTAGGGCAGGGGGCGACTGGGGCCAACGTCCTGACTTTC. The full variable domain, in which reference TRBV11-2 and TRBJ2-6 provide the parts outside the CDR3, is EAGVAQSPRYKIIEKRQSVAFWCNPISGHATLYWYQQILGQGPKLLIQFQNNGVVDDSQLPKDRFSAERLKGVDSTLKIQPAKLEDSAVYLCASSLGQGATGANVLTFGAGSRLTVL.

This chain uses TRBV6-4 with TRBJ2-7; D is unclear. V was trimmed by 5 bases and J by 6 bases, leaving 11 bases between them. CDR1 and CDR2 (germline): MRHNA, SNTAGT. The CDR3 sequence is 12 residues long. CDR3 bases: TGTGCCAGCAGTCTTCCGAAGAGCGAGCAGTACTTC. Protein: CASSLPKSEQYF.

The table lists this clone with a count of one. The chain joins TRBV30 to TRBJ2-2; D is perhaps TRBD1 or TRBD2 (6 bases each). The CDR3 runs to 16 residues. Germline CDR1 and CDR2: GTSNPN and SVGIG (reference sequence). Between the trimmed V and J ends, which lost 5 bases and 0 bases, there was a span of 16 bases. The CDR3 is CAWGSLGGPNTGELFF. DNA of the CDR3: TGTGCCTGGGGATCTTTGGGGGGCCCGAACACCGGGGAGCTGTTTTTT.

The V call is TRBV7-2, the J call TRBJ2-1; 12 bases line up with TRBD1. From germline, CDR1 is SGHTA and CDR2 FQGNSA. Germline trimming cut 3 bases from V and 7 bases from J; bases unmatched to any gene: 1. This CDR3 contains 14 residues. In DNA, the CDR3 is TGTGCCAGCAGCTTGGGACAGGGGGCGAATGAGCAGTTCTTC. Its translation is CASSLGQGANEQFF.

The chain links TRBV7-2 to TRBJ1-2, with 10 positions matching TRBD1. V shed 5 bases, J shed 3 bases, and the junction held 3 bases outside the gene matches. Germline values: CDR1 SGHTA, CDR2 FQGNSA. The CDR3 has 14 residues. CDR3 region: CASSRGTGDYGYTF. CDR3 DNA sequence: TGTGCCAGCAGCAGGGGGACAGGGGACTATGGCTACACCTTC.

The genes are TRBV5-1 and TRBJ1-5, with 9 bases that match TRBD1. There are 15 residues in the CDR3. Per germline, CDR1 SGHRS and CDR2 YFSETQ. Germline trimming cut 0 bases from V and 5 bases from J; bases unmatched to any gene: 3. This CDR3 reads CASSLEGQGYQPQHF. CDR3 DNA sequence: TGCGCCAGCAGCTTGGAGGGACAGGGTTATCAGCCCCAGCATTTT.

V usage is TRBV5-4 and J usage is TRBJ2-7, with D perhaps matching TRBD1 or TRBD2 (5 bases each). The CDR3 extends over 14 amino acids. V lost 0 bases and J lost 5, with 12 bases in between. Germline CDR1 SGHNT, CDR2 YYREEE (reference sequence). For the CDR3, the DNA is TGTGCCAGCAGCTTGGGGGCGGGCAGGGACGAGCAGTACTTC. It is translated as CASSLGAGRDEQYF.

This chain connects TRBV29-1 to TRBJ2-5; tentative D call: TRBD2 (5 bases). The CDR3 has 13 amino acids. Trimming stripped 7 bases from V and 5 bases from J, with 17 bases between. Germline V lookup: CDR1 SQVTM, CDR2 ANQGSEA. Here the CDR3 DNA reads TGCAGCGAGGCCCCGGCGTCGGGGGAGACCCAGTACTTC. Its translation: CSEAPASGETQYF. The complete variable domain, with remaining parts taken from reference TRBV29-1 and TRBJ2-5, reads SAVISQKPSRDICQRGTSLTIQCQVDSQVTMMFWYRQQPGQSLTLIATANQGSEATYESGFVIDKFPISRPNLTFSTLTVSNMSPEDSSIYLCSEAPASGETQYFGPGTRLLVL.

CDR3 loop: CASSFGSYGYTF. The CDR3 nucleotides are TGTGCCAGCAGCTTTGGGAGCTATGGCTACACCTTC. V usage is TRBV11-1 and J usage is TRBJ1-2, with D hard to call. V was pared by 3 bases and J by 4 bases, with 6 bases between. The CDR3 length is 12 residues. Per the germline V gene, CDR1 is SGHAT and CDR2 is FQDESV (reference sequence).

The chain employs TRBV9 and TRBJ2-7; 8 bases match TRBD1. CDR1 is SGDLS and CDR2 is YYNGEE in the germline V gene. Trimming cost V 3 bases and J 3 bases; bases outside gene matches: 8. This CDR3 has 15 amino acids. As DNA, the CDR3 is TGTGCCAGCAGCGCAACCGGGACAGGACTCTACGAGCAGTACTTC. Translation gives CASSATGTGLYEQYF.

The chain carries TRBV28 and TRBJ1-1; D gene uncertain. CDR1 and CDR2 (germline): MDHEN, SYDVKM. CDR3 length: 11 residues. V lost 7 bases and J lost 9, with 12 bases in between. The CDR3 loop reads CASILGGQAFF. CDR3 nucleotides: TGTGCCAGCATTCTCGGAGGCCAAGCTTTCTTT.

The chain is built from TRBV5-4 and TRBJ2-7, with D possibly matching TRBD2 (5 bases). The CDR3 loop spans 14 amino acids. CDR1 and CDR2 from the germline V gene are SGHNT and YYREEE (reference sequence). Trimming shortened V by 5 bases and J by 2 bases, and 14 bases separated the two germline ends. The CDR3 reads CASSYLEGTYEQYF. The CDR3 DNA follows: TGTGCCAGCAGTTACCTTGAGGGAACCTACGAGCAGTACTTC.